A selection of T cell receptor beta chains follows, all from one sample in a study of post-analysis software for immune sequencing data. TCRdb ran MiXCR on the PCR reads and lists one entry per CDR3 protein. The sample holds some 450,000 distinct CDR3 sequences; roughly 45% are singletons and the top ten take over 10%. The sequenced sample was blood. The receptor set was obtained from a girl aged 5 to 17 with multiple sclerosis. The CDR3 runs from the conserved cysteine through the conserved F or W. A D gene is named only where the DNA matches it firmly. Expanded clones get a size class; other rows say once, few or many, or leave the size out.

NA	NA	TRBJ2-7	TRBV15	CATSRDLGGISHEQYF	TGTGCCACCAGCAGAGATTTGGGAGGAATCTCCCACGAGCAGTACTTC
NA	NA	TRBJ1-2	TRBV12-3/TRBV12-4	CASSPRVTRADYGYTF	TGTGCCAGCAGCCCGCGTGTGACCCGCGCGGACTATGGCTACACCTTC
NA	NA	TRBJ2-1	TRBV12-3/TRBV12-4	CASSFRMDEQFF	TGTGCCAGCAGCTTCCGAATGGATGAGCAGTTCTTC
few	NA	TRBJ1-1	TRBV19	CASSLQKLNTEAFF	TGTGCCAGTAGTCTACAGAAACTGAACACTGAAGCTTTCTTT
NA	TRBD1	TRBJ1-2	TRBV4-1	CASSIGTGDYGYTF	TGCGCCAGCAGTATCGGGACAGGGGACTATGGCTACACCTTC
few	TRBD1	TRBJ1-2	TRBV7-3	CASSPTGARNYGYTF	TGTGCCAGCAGCCCGACAGGGGCCCGAAACTATGGCTACACCTTC
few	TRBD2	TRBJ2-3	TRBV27	CASRLAGGTDTQYF	TGTGCCAGCAGATTAGCGGGGGGGACAGATACGCAGTATTTT
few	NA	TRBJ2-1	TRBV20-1	CSASNRDEQFF	TGCAGTGCTAGTAATCGAGATGAGCAGTTCTTC
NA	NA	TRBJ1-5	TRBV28	CASGRGGGNQPQHF	TGTGCCAGCGGCCGGGGAGGGGGCAATCAGCCCCAGCATTTT
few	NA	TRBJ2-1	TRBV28	CASSSDRVVRTSHHNEQFF	TGTGCCAGCAGTTCGGACAGAGTAGTTAGGACTAGTCACCACAATGAGCAGTTCTTC
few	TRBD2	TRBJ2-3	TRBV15	CATSRGTSGSATQYF	TGTGCCACCAGCAGAGGGACTAGCGGGAGTGCTACGCAGTATTTT
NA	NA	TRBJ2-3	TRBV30	CAWSSAVGSTDTQYF	TGTGCCTGGAGTTCGGCCGTGGGAAGCACAGATACGCAGTATTTT
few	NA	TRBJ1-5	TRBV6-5	CASSHQRGGNQPQHF	TGTGCCAGCAGCCACCAAAGGGGTGGCAATCAGCCCCAGCATTTT
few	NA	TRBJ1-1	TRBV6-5	CASTLTYPGTEAFF	TGTGCCAGCACCTTGACATACCCGGGCACTGAAGCTTTCTTT
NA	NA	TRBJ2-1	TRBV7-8	CASSLLDGTYNEQFF	TGTGCCAGCAGCTTATTAGATGGGACATACAATGAGCAGTTCTTC
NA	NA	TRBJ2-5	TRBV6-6	CAATGLGVETQYF	TGTGCCGCGACAGGTCTCGGGGTGGAGACCCAGTACTTC
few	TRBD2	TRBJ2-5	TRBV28	CASSLEAGGSETQYF	TGTGCCAGCAGTTTAGAAGCGGGAGGGTCGGAGACCCAGTACTTC
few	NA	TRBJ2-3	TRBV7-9	CASSLHRDTQYF	TGTGCCAGCAGCCTTCACCGAGATACGCAGTATTTT
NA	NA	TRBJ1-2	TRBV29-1	CSVGTADPYGYTF	TGCAGCGTGGGGACCGCAGACCCCTATGGCTACACCTTC
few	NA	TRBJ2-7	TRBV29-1	CSVVEPRGTLYEQYF	TGCAGCGTTGTAGAGCCCCGCGGGACTCTATACGAGCAGTACTTC
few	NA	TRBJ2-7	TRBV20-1	CSASGPDEQYF	TGCAGTGCCTCGGGCCCGGACGAGCAGTACTTC
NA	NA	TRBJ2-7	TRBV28	CASSLWGSWAYEQYF	TGTGCCAGCAGTTTATGGGGGAGTTGGGCCTACGAGCAGTACTTC
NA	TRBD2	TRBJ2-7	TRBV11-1	CASSLAPGLAYEQYF	TGTGCCAGCAGCTTAGCGCCGGGACTAGCCTACGAGCAGTACTTC
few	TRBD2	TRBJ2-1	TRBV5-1	CASSFPLAGGPYNEQFF	TGCGCCAGCAGCTTCCCCCTAGCGGGAGGGCCCTACAATGAGCAGTTCTTC